These 11 T cell receptor beta chains share one sample of origin, sequenced in a study of shared clonotypes between healthy human individuals. Profiled with immunoSEQ multiplex PCR; TCRdb holds only in-frame clones, not every one. The sample shows about 2.4 million clones, under 95% of them seen only once. Source material: naive CD4+ T cells from PBMCs. Subset noted: CD45RA+ positively selected. These receptors were obtained from a young man in good health. Some clones in this sample may be carry-over from other donors' samples.

Remarks on this clone: This same CDR3 is encoded by further DNA sequences in the sample. The V call is TRBV2, the J call TRBJ1-1; D possibly corresponds to TRBD1 (5 bases). The V end was cut by 5 bases, the J end by 2 bases, with 9 bases between. The CDR3 sequence is 13 residues long. Germline V lookup: CDR1 SNHLY, CDR2 FYNNEI. The CDR3 nucleotides read TGTGCCAGCAGTAGACAGTCAAACACTGAAGCTTTCTTT. Its protein is CASSRQSNTEAFF.

The chain carries TRBV7-9 and TRBJ2-7, with 7 bases that match TRBD2. V lost 3 bases to trimming and J lost 6 bases; unmatched junction nucleotides: 8. The CDR3 totals 14 residues. The germline V gene encodes CDR1 SEHNR and CDR2 FQNEAQ (reference sequence). For the CDR3, the DNA is TGTGCCAGCAGCTTGGCCCCAGCGGGGACCGAGCAGTACTTC. Its translation: CASSLAPAGTEQYF.

The chain combines TRBV5-1 with TRBJ1-2; the D gene is possibly TRBD1 (5 bases). Germline values: CDR1 SGHRS, CDR2 YFSETQ. The CDR3 totals 14 residues. The V end lost 1 base, the J end lost 5 bases, and 12 bases lay between the germline ends. CDR3 residues: CASSLFGTGYGYTF. The CDR3 DNA is TGCGCCAGCAGCTTGTTCGGAACAGGTTATGGCTACACCTTC.

The V and J genes are TRBV6-5 and TRBJ2-7, with no clear D. This CDR3 spans 14 amino acids. V was shortened by 8 bases and J by 1 base, with 15 bases between the two germline ends. CDR1 is MNHEY and CDR2 is SVGAGI in the germline V gene. Written as DNA, the CDR3 is TGTGCCAGCTCAACTCGATGGGAATCCTACGAGCAGTACTTC. Its protein product is CASSTRWESYEQYF.

CDR3 DNA sequence: TGTGCCAGCAGCTGGGTCGGACGGGACCAAGAGACCCAGTACTTC. It is translated as CASSWVGRDQETQYF. The rearrangement links TRBV5-4 to TRBJ2-5; D uncertain. The CDR3 has 15 residues. V dropped 3 bases and J dropped 0 bases, with 12 bases sitting between them. Germline CDR1 reads SGHNT; CDR2 reads YYREEE (reference sequence).

This clone showed up just once. The rearrangement links TRBV5-6 to TRBJ2-7, with D perhaps TRBD2 (6 bases). V was cut by 4 bases and J by 3 bases, with 11 bases left in between. Germline values: CDR1 SGHDT, CDR2 YYEEEE. The CDR3 length is 13 residues. The CDR3 region is CASSAGLNYEQYF. In nucleotides, the CDR3 is TGTGCCAGCAGCGCGGGGCTGAACTACGAGCAGTACTTC.

The V and J genes are TRBV5-1 and TRBJ2-3; D might be TRBD1 (5 bases). This CDR3 region has 15 residues. The germline V gene encodes CDR1 SGHRS and CDR2 YFSETQ. Trimming took off 1 base at V and 3 bases at J, with 12 bases between the two ends. Here the CDR3 reads CASSLLQAGTDTQYF. CDR3 sequence (DNA): TGCGCCAGCAGCTTGTTACAGGCAGGGACAGATACGCAGTATTTT.

The chain carries TRBV9 and TRBJ2-2, with D tentatively TRBD1 (6 bases). The CDR3 loop spans 16 amino acids. Germline-derived CDR1 and CDR2 are SGDLS and YYNGEE. Trimming removed 4 bases at V and 2 bases at J, with 15 bases between. The CDR3 nucleotides read TGTGCCAGCAGCCCTGCCGCAGGGGCTAACACCGGGGAGCTGTTTTTT. Amino acid sequence: CASSPAAGANTGELFF.

In its sample, this clone was seen once. The chain recombines TRBV28 with TRBJ1-5, with TRBD1 matching 7 bases. CDR3 length: 17 amino acids. The trim removed 4 bases at V and 2 bases at J, leaving 11 bases unmatched. Germline lookup yields CDR1 MDHEN and CDR2 SYDVKM. CDR3 DNA sequence: TGTGCCAGCAGTTCCTCAGGGGGGTACTGGGGCAATCAGCCCCAGCATTTT. Protein sequence: CASSSSGGYWGNQPQHF. Full variable domain (rest looked up from reference TRBV28 and TRBJ1-5): DVKVTQSSRYLVKRTGEKVFLECVQDMDHENMFWYRQDPGLGLRLIYFSYDVKMKEKGDIPEGYSVSREKKERFSLILESASTNQTSMYLCASSSSGGYWGNQPQHFGDGTRLSIL.

In DNA, the CDR3 is TGTGCCAGTTCCCTAGATTACTCTGGGGCCAACGTCCTGACTTTC. Translation: CASSLDYSGANVLTF. The chain carries TRBV6-4 and TRBJ2-6; D remains unclear. Trimming left V 9 bases short and J 0 bases short, with 12 bases between. Germline V lookup: CDR1 MRHNA, CDR2 SNTAGT. The CDR3 covers 15 residues.

This chain uses TRBV15 with TRBJ1-3; D call uncertain. The V gene lost 0 bases and the J gene lost 0 bases, with 9 bases spanning the gap. The CDR3 runs 16 residues. Germline CDR1 and CDR2: LNHNV and YYDKDF (reference sequence). This CDR3 reads CATSRDKGGSGNTIYF. DNA of the CDR3: TGTGCCACCAGCAGAGATAAGGGAGGCTCTGGAAACACCATATATTTT.